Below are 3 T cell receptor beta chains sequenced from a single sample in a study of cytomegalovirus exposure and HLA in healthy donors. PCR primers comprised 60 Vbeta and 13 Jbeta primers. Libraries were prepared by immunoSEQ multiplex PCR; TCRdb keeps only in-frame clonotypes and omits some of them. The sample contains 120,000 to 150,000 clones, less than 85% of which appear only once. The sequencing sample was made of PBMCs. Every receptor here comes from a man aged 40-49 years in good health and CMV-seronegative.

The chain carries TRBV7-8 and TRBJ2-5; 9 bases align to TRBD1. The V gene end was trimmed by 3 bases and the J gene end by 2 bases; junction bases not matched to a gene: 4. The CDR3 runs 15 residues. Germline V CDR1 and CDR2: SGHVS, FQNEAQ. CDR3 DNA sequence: TGTGCCAGCAGCTTCTACAGGGGGCTACAAGAGACCCAGTACTTC. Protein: CASSFYRGLQETQYF.

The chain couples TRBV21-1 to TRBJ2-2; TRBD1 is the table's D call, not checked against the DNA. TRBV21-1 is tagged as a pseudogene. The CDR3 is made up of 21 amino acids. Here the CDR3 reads CASSKLDAGTGYRSSTGELFF. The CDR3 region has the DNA TGTGCCAGCAGCAAATTAGACGCCGGGACAGGGTATAGGTCGTCCACCGGGGAGCTGTTTTTT.

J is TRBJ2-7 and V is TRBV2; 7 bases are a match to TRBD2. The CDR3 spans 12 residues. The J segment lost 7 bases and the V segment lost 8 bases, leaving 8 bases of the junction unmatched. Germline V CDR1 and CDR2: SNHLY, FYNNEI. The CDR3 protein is CASGGEGLEQYF. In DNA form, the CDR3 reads TGTGCCAGCGGCGGGGAGGGCTTGGAGCAGTACTTC.